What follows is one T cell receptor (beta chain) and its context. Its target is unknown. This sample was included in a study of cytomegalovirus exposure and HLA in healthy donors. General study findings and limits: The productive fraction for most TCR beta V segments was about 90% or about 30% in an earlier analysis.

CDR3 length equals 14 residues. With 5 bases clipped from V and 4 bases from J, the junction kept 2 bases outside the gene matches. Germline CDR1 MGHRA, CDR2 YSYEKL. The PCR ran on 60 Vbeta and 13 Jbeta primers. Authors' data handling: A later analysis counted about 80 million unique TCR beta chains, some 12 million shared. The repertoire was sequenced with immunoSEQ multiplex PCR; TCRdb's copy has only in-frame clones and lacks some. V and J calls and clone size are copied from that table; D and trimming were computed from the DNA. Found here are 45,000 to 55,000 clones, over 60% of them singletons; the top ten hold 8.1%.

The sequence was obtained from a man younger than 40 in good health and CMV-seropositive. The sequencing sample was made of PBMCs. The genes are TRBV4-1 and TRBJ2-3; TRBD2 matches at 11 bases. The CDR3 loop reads CASSIAGGPDTQYF. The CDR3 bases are TGCGCCAGCAGCATAGCGGGGGGGCCAGATACGCAGTATTTT.